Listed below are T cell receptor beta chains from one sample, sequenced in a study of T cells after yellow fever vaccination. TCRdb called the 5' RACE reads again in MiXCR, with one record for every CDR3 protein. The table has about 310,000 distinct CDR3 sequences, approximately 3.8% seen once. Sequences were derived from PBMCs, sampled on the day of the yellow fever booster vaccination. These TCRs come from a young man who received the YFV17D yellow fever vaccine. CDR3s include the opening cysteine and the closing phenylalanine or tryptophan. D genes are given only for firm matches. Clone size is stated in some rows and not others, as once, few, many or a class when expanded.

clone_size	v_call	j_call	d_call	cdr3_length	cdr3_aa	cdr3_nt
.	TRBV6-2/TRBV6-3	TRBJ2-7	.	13	CASFNRVSYEQYF	TGTGCCAGCTTCAACAGAGTGTCCTACGAGCAGTACTTC
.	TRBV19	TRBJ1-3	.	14	CASSPLPSGNTIYF	TGTGCCAGTAGTCCGCTACCTTCTGGAAACACCATATATTTT
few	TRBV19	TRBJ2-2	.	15	CASSRMWTDTGELFF	TGTGCCAGTAGCCGAATGTGGACGGACACCGGGGAGCTGTTTTTT
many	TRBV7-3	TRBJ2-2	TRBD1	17	CASSPARDRVLSGELFF	TGTGCCAGCAGCCCCGCCCGGGACAGGGTTTTGTCCGGGGAGCTGTTTTTT
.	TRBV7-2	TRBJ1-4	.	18	CASSLSPDRARTNEKLFF	TGTGCCAGCAGCTTATCTCCGGACCGGGCCCGGACTAATGAAAAACTGTTTTTT
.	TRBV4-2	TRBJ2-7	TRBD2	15	CASSPSSGVPYEQYF	TGTGCCAGCAGCCCGAGTAGCGGGGTACCCTACGAGCAGTACTTC
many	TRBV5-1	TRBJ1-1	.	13	CASSLAGTPEAFF	TGCGCCAGCAGCTTGGCAGGGACACCTGAAGCTTTCTTT
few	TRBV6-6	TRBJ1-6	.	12	CASSYIGSPLHF	TGTGCCAGCAGCTATATTGGTTCACCCCTCCACTTT
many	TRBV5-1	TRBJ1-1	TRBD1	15	CASSLARGINTEAFF	TGCGCCAGCAGCTTGGCCAGGGGGATAAACACTGAAGCTTTCTTT
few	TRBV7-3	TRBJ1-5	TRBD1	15	CASSSHRGRNQPQHF	TGTGCCAGCAGCTCCCACAGGGGGCGGAATCAGCCCCAGCATTTT
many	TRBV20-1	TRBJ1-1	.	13	CSVGGSVDTEAFF	TGCAGTGTAGGAGGGTCCGTGGACACTGAAGCTTTCTTT
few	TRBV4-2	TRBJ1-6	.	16	CASSQEGGGQLAPLHF	TGTGCCAGCAGCCAAGAGGGCGGGGGACAACTCGCACCCCTCCACTTT
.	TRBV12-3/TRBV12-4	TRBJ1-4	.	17	CASSPQGGGGSNEKLFF	TGTGCCAGCAGTCCCCAAGGAGGGGGAGGATCTAATGAAAAACTGTTTTTT
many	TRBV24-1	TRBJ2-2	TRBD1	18	CATSDPSMGQGGTGELFF	TGTGCCACCAGTGATCCCTCGATGGGACAGGGAGGCACCGGGGAGCTGTTTTTT
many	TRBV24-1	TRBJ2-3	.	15	CATSDSGDFTDTQYF	TGTGCCACCAGTGATAGTGGGGACTTCACAGATACGCAGTATTTT
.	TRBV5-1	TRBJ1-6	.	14	CASSNRAGGPTLHF	TGCGCCAGCAGCAACCGGGCCGGGGGACCGACCCTCCACTTT
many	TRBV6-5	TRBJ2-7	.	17	CASSYSNWGRGTYEQYF	TGTGCCAGCAGTTACTCGAACTGGGGACGAGGGACCTACGAGCAGTACTTC
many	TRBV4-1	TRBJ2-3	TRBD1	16	CASSQVLGTGIVTQYF	TGCGCCAGCAGCCAAGTACTAGGGACAGGGATTGTGACGCAGTATTTT
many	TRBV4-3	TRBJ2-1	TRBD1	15	CASSREDRAVDEQFF	TGCGCCAGCAGCCGAGAGGACAGGGCGGTGGATGAGCAGTTCTTC
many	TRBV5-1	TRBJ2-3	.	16	CASSPPGLGGSDTQYF	TGCGCCAGCAGCCCCCCGGGACTAGGGGGCTCAGATACGCAGTATTTT
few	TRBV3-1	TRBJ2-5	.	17	CASSQDLAAGAQETQYF	TGTGCCAGCAGCCAAGACCTAGCGGCGGGGGCCCAAGAGACCCAGTACTTC
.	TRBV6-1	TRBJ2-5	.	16	CASIRSGASNQETQYF	TGTGCCAGCATCCGGTCTGGGGCCAGCAACCAAGAGACCCAGTACTTC
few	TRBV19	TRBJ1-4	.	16	CASRTAPFATNEKLFF	TGTGCCAGTAGGACAGCGCCCTTTGCAACTAATGAAAAACTGTTTTTT
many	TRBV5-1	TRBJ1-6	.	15	CASSLEAGGDSPLHF	TGCGCCAGCAGCTTGGAGGCTGGGGGGGATTCACCCCTCCACTTT
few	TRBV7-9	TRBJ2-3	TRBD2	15	CASSTAGGVLDTQYF	TGTGCCAGCAGTACAGCGGGGGGGGTCCTAGATACGCAGTATTTT
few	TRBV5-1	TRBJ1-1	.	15	CASSLASTMNTEAFF	TGCGCCAGCAGCTTGGCCAGTACGATGAACACTGAAGCTTTCTTT
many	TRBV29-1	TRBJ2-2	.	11	CSTLRTGELFF	TGCAGCACACTACGCACCGGGGAGCTGTTTTTT
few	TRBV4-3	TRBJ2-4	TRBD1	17	CASSQEGTGADLNIQYF	TGCGCCAGCAGCCAAGAGGGGACAGGGGCCGATTTGAACATTCAGTACTTC
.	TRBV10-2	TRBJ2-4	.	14	CASSHGRGSNIQYF	TGCGCCAGCAGTCACGGACGGGGCTCAAACATTCAGTACTTC
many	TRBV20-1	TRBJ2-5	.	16	CSARDTGGRRQETQYF	TGCAGTGCTAGAGATACGGGGGGCCGACGCCAAGAGACCCAGTACTTC
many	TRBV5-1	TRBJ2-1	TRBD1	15	CASGEGQGAWNEQFF	TGCGCCAGCGGGGAAGGACAGGGGGCTTGGAATGAGCAGTTCTTC
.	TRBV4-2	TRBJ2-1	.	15	CASSHPWAQRNEQFF	TGTGCCAGCAGTCACCCTTGGGCCCAGAGGAATGAGCAGTTCTTC
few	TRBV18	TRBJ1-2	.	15	CASSPSAGESYGYTF	TGTGCCAGCTCACCTTCCGCAGGGGAGTCCTATGGCTACACCTTC
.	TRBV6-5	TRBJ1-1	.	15	CASSEGVKGNTEAFF	TGTGCCAGCTCCGAAGGAGTTAAGGGGAACACTGAAGCTTTCTTT
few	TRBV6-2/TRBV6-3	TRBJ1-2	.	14	CASSGTGTVYGYTF	TGTGCCAGCAGTGGGACCGGGACCGTCTATGGCTACACCTTC